What follows is one T cell receptor (beta chain) and its context. The antigen it recognizes is unknown. Per-base qualities were not stored, and no clone one base away is much larger. The sample is drawn from a study of blood T cell repertoires in COVID-19 (TCRdb year 2020). About the study as a whole: Samples covering the acute and convalescent phases of COVID-19 were provided by collaborators in the United States, Italy and Spain. The material from the prospective study consisted of cDNA or gDNA derived from T cells, B-cell-depleted T cells, or PBMCs. The repertoires were released in a freely available public database meant as a resource for research on the immune response to SARS-CoV-2. Where available, HLA class I and class II types were taken from metadata supplied by the sample provider and were not determined by assay-based typing. A de-identified subject ID, COVID-19 status, age in years and sex were almost always included in the sample metadata. The samples were drawn from the first 160 participants of the ongoing ImmuneRACE study and from more than 1,000 subjects provided by 6 global collaborators. Subjects who had been exposed to COVID-19, were actively infected with it, or had recovered from it provided the deeply sampled blood TCRbeta repertoires that made up the dataset. The full study reports these points: Clinical and demographic metadata were provided uncurated, with the amount varying by source and participant.

Collaborating institutions collected whole blood in K2EDTA tubes following their own protocols. For TCRbeta analysis, collaborators shipped samples in one of three forms: frozen whole blood, isolated PBMCs, or DNA extracted from either of those sample types. The immunoSEQ Assay, a bias-controlled multiplex PCR, was used to amplify TCRbeta CDR3 regions from genomic DNA. In the paper's pipeline: Within the assay, amplification of reference gene primers was used to estimate how many nucleated cells each sample contained. To quantify the absolute abundance of each unique TCRbeta CDR3 rearrangement, sequence reads were collapsed and filtered. For each sample, productive Simpson clonality was calculated as the square root of Simpson's diversity index across productive rearrangements. Entries here come from immuneACCESS through TCRdb and include only in-frame sequences with V and J called. Some clones fail to appear in such tables; in the studies checked, an unresolved V gene covers under half of the shortfall, and the cause of the remainder is unknown. V and J calls and clone size follow that table, whereas D and trimming were derived from the DNA. Counted in this sample were 250,000 to 350,000 clones; roughly 85% of them appeared once. The ten largest clonotypes hold 3% of the sample.

The germline V gene (reference sequence) yields LNHDA for CDR1 and SQIVND for CDR2. Trimming accounts for 2 bases at V and 2 bases at J, while the number of junction bases matched to no gene is 0. The CDR3 numbers 14 residues from cysteine through phenylalanine. The sequence is cut down to CDR3 DNA, 42 bases in frame from base 1. The sample consisted of peripheral blood. The sequence is built from TRBV19 and TRBJ1-3; a stretch of 7 junction bases matches TRBD1. The TCR comes from a woman aged 25 to 39 with active or convalescent COVID-19. The CDR3 region has the sequence CASSIQGAGNTIYF. The nucleotides read TGTGCCAGTAGTATACAGGGGGCTGGAAACACCATATATTTT.